This T cell receptor beta chain was sequenced during a study of blood T cell repertoires in COVID-19. For the study at large: COVID-19 samples, acute and convalescent, were from the United States, Italy and Spain. Sources were T cells, B-cell-depleted T cells, or PBMCs; the material itself was cDNA or gDNA.

Generated by immunoSEQ multiplex PCR, the TCRdb table keeps only in-frame clones and is missing some. The sample carries approximately 77,000 clones, 75% to 85% recorded once. The CDR3 totals 19 residues. V shed 4 bases and J 0 bases; nucleotides not matched to a gene: 9. Germline-derived CDR1 and CDR2 are SGHRS and YFSETQ. This chain links TRBV5-1 with TRBJ2-1; 14 bases are shared with TRBD2. The sequence was obtained from a woman between 65 and 79 years old with acute or convalescent COVID-19. Material: peripheral blood. The CDR3 sequence: CASSPMTSGGAISYNEQFF. The CDR3 nucleotides are TGCGCCAGCAGCCCCATGACTAGCGGGGGGGCCATCTCCTACAATGAGCAGTTCTTC. The full variable domain, in which reference TRBV5-1 and TRBJ2-1 provide the parts outside the CDR3, is KAGVTQTPRYLIKTRGQQVTLSCSPISGHRSVSWYQQTPGQGLQFLFEYFSETQRNKGNFPGRFSGRQFSNSRSEMNVSTLELGDSALYLCASSPMTSGGAISYNEQFFGPGTRLTVL.